The 11 T cell receptor beta chains below all came from one sample that was sequenced in a study of blood T cells in healthy people across ages. Then a second PCR, running roughly 7 to 11 cycles, was carried out with a sample-barcoded 5' primer and a J-beta primer mix. From the 5' RACE reads, TCRdb called clonotypes with MiXCR, one entry per CDR3 protein. The data show 1.6 million or so distinct CDR3 sequences, about 32% seen once. The sequencing input was blood. These receptors originate from a woman under 40 in good health.

Comment on this clonotype: This may be a read error, as it is one base from a much larger clone. The chain employs TRBV29-1 and TRBJ2-7; TRBD2 matches 7 bases. This CDR3 is built from 18 residues. The J segment lost 5 bases and the V segment lost 0 bases, leaving 19 bases of the junction unmatched. Germline CDR1 and CDR2: SQVTM and ANQGSEA. The CDR3 DNA reads as TGCAGCGTTGAAGATACGAATCCTAGCGGTGGTGGTTCCCACGAGCAGTACTTC. Its protein is CSVEDTNPSGGGSHEQYF.

The chain links TRBV27 to TRBJ2-7, with TRBD1 identical over 7 bases. The length of the CDR3 is 14 residues. Trimming took 6 bases from V and 3 from J; bases not matched to a gene: 8. Germline lookup yields CDR1 MNHEY and CDR2 SMNVEV (reference sequence). The CDR3 sequence: CASSPTGVGYEQYF. In DNA, the CDR3 is TGTGCCAGCAGCCCTACAGGGGTAGGCTACGAGCAGTACTTC.

There are a few counts of this clonotype. This chain uses TRBV4-1 with TRBJ2-3; tentatively, D is TRBD1 or TRBD2 (5 bases each). The V gene lost 1 base and the J gene lost 3 bases, with 14 bases spanning the gap. This CDR3 contains 16 residues. CDR1 is MGHRA and CDR2 is YSYEKL in the germline V gene. The CDR3 region is CASSQVLWDLTDTQYF. CDR3 sequence (DNA): TGCGCCAGCAGCCAAGTTCTTTGGGACCTTACAGATACGCAGTATTTT.

V usage is TRBV5-1 and J usage is TRBJ2-7; possible D gene TRBD1, 6 bases. This CDR3 region has 16 residues. CDR1 is SGHRS, CDR2 YFSETQ, per germline. V was shortened by 0 bases and J by 3 bases, with 16 bases between the two germline ends. CDR3 in DNA: TGCGCCAGCAGCTTGGCCAAGGGCAGGGGCGACTACGAGCAGTACTTC. This codes for CASSLAKGRGDYEQYF.

This clonotype was counted only a few times. The chain couples TRBV6-1 to TRBJ2-3, with 7 bases that match TRBD2. CDR1 is MNHNS, CDR2 SASEGT, per germline. Trimming cost V 10 bases and J 0 bases; bases outside gene matches: 10. This CDR3 has 15 amino acids. CDR3 nucleotides: TGTGCCACGGAGGGTAGCGGGTTTAGCACAGATACGCAGTATTTT. It codes for CATEGSGFSTDTQYF.

The chain links TRBV3-1 to TRBJ2-2; tentatively, D is TRBD2 (6 bases). The germline V and J ends were trimmed by 6 bases and 2 bases, with 19 bases remaining between them. Germline V gene data show CDR1 as LGHDT and CDR2 as YNNKEL (reference sequence). The CDR3 runs 17 residues. The CDR3 DNA sequence: TGTGCCAGCAGGCCTGATCGTGGCGGGAAAAACACCGGGGAGCTGTTTTTT. Translation gives CASRPDRGGKNTGELFF.

Notes on this clonotype: At one boundary the junction diverges from the germline segment, which might be a read error. This chain joins TRBV6-6 and TRBJ2-1; no clear D. The germline V gene encodes CDR1 MNHNY and CDR2 SVGAGI (reference sequence). This CDR3 comprises 12 residues. The chain's CDR3 is CASSDSSYEQFF. The DNA of the CDR3 is TGTGCCAGCAGTGACTCGAGCTATGAGCAGTTCTTC.

The gene calls are TRBV9 and TRBJ2-5; the D gene is possibly TRBD1 (5 bases). CDR3 length: 17 residues. Trimming left V 3 bases short and J 0 bases short, with 18 bases between. The germline V gene has CDR1 SGDLS and CDR2 YYNGEE. The CDR3 here is CASSASARAYYQETQYF. In DNA, the CDR3 is TGTGCCAGCAGCGCCAGTGCCAGGGCCTACTACCAAGAGACCCAGTACTTC.

In its sample, this clonotype was seen a few times. V gene TRBV6-1 combines with J gene TRBJ2-7; weak D call: TRBD2 (5 bases). Germline CDR1 is MNHNS and CDR2 is SASEGT. CDR3 length: 14 amino acids. V was cut by 4 bases and J by 0 bases, with 10 bases left in between. CDR3 in DNA: TGTGCCAGCAGTGCAGCTGGGAGCTCCTACGAGCAGTACTTC. Residues: CASSAAGSSYEQYF.

This clonotype was found a few times. This rearrangement joins TRBV20-1 to TRBJ2-5; D possibly uses TRBD1 or TRBD2 (6 bases each). Trimming removed 3 bases from V and 5 bases from J, with 19 bases in between. Germline V gene lookup returns CDR1 DFQATT and CDR2 SNEGSKA (reference sequence). The CDR3 sequence is 15 residues long. The CDR3 sequence: CSARPSSRGLETQYF. The CDR3 nucleotides are TGCAGTGCTAGGCCCTCCTCCAGGGGACTTGAGACCCAGTACTTC.

The chain combines TRBV7-3 with TRBJ2-3, with a tentative D call TRBD2 (6 bases). The length of the CDR3 is 17 residues. Between the trimmed V and J ends, which lost 2 bases and 2 bases, there was a span of 17 bases. The germline V gene encodes CDR1 SGHTA and CDR2 FQGTGA. CDR3 sequence reads: CASSLGSSVGFTDTQYF. The DNA for the CDR3 is TGTGCCAGCAGCTTAGGCTCTAGCGTCGGATTCACAGATACGCAGTATTTT.